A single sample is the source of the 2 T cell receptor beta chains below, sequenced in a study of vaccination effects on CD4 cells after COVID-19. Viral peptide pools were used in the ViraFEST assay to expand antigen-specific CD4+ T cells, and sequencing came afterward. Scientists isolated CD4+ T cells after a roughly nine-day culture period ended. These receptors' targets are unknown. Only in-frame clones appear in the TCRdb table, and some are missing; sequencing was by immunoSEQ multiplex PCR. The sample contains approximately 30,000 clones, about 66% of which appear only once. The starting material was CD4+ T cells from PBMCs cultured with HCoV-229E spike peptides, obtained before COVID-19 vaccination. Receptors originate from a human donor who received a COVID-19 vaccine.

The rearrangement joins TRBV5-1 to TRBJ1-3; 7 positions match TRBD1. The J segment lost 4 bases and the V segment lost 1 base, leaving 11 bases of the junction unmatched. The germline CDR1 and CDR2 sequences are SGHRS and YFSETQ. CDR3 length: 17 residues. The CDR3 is CASSLTPTGTDGNTIYF. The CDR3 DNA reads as TGCGCCAGCAGCTTGACGCCCACCGGGACAGACGGAAACACCATATATTTT.

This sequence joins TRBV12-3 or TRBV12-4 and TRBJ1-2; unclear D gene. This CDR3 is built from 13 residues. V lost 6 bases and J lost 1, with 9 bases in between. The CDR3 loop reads CASSLASNYGYTF. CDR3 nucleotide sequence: TGTGCCAGCAGCCTAGCCAGTAACTATGGCTACACCTTC.